A single sample is the source of the 30 T cell receptor beta chains below, sequenced in a study of cytomegalovirus exposure and HLA in healthy donors. Primers: 60 Vbeta forward and 13 Jbeta reverse. Sequenced by immunoSEQ multiplex PCR; TCRdb stores in-frame clones only, minus some. This table has roughly 170,000 clones, 80% to 90% appearing once. The sample taken for sequencing was PBMCs. The receptors derive from a woman younger than 35 in good health and CMV-seronegative.

This clone has a handful of counts. The rearrangement links TRBV4-2 to TRBJ1-5, with TRBD1 as a possible D gene (5 bases). The V end was cut by 1 base, the J end by 1 base, with 5 bases between. The V gene's germline CDR1 is LGHNA and CDR2 YNFKEQ. The length of the CDR3 is 14 residues. The CDR3 loop is CASSQGQSNQPQHF. In nucleotides, the CDR3 is TGTGCCAGCAGCCAAGGACAGAGCAATCAGCCCCAGCATTTT.

The V gene is TRBV19, the J gene TRBJ1-5; 8 positions match TRBD1. V lost 5 bases to trimming and J lost 2 bases; unmatched junction nucleotides: 11. Germline V gene data show CDR1 as LNHDA and CDR2 as SQIVND (reference sequence). This CDR3 is 17 amino acids long. CDR3 residues: CASSSNPGTGGNQPQHF. Here the CDR3 DNA reads TGTGCCAGTAGTTCCAATCCCGGGACAGGAGGCAATCAGCCCCAGCATTTT.

The chain has TRBV27 and TRBJ2-3; TRBD2 matches at 14 bases. The CDR3 is 19 amino acids. Trimming cost V 3 bases and J 1 base; bases outside gene matches: 9. In germline, CDR1 is MNHEY, CDR2 SMNVEV (reference sequence). The CDR3 reads CASSFWGTSGRGGTDTQYF. The CDR3 region has the DNA TGTGCCAGCAGTTTTTGGGGGACTAGCGGGAGAGGTGGCACAGATACGCAGTATTTT.

The CDR3 reads CASTGLASAADTQYF. DNA for the CDR3: TGTGCCAGCACAGGACTAGCGAGTGCGGCAGATACGCAGTATTTT. The chain couples TRBV28 to TRBJ2-3; 9 bases match TRBD2. Per germline, CDR1 MDHEN and CDR2 SYDVKM. This CDR3 has 15 residues. With 7 bases clipped from V and 4 bases from J, the junction kept 9 bases outside the gene matches. Together with reference TRBV28 and TRBJ2-3, the CDR3 gives the full variable domain: DVKVTQSSRYLVKRTGEKVFLECVQDMDHENMFWYRQDPGLGLRLIYFSYDVKMKEKGDIPEGYSVSREKKERFSLILESASTNQTSMYLCASTGLASAADTQYFGPGTRLTVL.

About this clone itself: At the DNA level, this CDR3 is encoded by other sequences in the same sample as well. The gene calls are TRBV7-9 and TRBJ2-7; D unclear. Germline V gene lookup returns CDR1 SEHNR and CDR2 FQNEAQ (reference sequence). V gave up 2 bases and J gave up 3 bases, with 5 bases separating them. The CDR3 spans 12 residues. CDR3 protein: CASSLTGYEQYF. In nucleotides, the CDR3 is TGTGCCAGCAGCTTAACCGGCTACGAGCAGTACTTC.

CDR3 residues: CASSLDRGWSPQHF. CDR3 DNA sequence: TGTGCCAGCAGTTTAGACAGGGGGTGGTCGCCCCAGCATTTT. The V call is TRBV28, the J call TRBJ1-5, with 9 bases fitting TRBD1. CDR1 is MDHEN and CDR2 is SYDVKM in the germline V gene. V dropped 2 bases and J dropped 9; count of bases not matched to a gene: 5. This CDR3 is built from 14 residues.

The chain links TRBV2 to TRBJ2-7; D may be TRBD1 (6 bases). The CDR3 consists of 15 residues. Germline V gene lookup returns CDR1 SNHLY and CDR2 FYNNEI. Deletions cut 6 bases from V and 2 bases from J, with 17 bases between. The CDR3 nucleotides read TGTGCCAGCAGAGGCCGACAGGAGATTCCCTACGAGCAGTACTTC. Translating it yields CASRGRQEIPYEQYF.

The V gene is TRBV14, the J gene TRBJ2-3; D is perhaps TRBD2 (6 bases). The length of the CDR3 is 16 residues. V was shortened by 2 bases and J by 2 bases, with 14 bases between the two germline ends. Germline V gene lookup returns CDR1 SGHDN and CDR2 FVKESK. This chain's CDR3 is CASSQSGVRPTDTQYF. The CDR3 nucleotides are TGTGCCAGCAGCCAATCGGGGGTGCGGCCCACAGATACGCAGTATTTT.

This clone was counted between two and nine times. The germline gene is not matched at one end of the junction; a read error may be the cause. This chain connects TRBV7-9 to TRBJ2-1; possibly TRBD1 for D (5 bases). The CDR3 has 15 residues. CDR1 is SEHNR, CDR2 FQNEAQ, per germline (reference sequence). DNA for the CDR3: TGTTCCAGCACCCCCGACAGCCAAGCCTACAATGAGCAGTTCTTC. As protein: CSSTPDSQAYNEQFF.

The rearrangement joins TRBV9 to TRBJ2-3; unclear D gene. V shed 0 bases and J shed 1 base, with 9 bases lying between them. Germline CDR1 SGDLS, CDR2 YYNGEE. The CDR3 sequence is 15 residues long. The CDR3 loop reads CASSVAALGTDTQYF. In DNA form, the CDR3 reads TGTGCCAGCAGCGTAGCGGCCCTAGGCACAGATACGCAGTATTTT.

Comment on this clone: This sample includes further DNA sequences coding for the same CDR3. This chain links TRBV5-1 with TRBJ2-7; 8 positions match TRBD2. From germline, CDR1 is SGHRS and CDR2 YFSETQ. This CDR3 has 15 amino acids. The ends lost 3 bases at V and 6 bases at J; junction bases unmatched: 11. The CDR3 DNA is TGCGCCAGCAGCTGGCGAGCGGGAGAGGGTTCCGAGCAGTACTTC. Amino acids: CASSWRAGEGSEQYF.

This chain links TRBV9 with TRBJ2-1, with a weak D call TRBD2 (6 bases). The CDR3 runs to 16 residues. Germline values: CDR1 SGDLS, CDR2 YYNGEE. The V end lost 3 bases, the J end lost 8 bases, and 21 bases lay between the germline ends. Here the CDR3 reads CASSDSGTGPRDEQFF. For the CDR3, the DNA is TGTGCCAGCAGCGATTCAGGGACTGGGCCCAGGGATGAGCAGTTCTTC.

V usage is TRBV4-1 and J usage is TRBJ1-1; possible D gene TRBD1, 6 bases. V lost 4 bases and J 7 bases, leaving 19 bases between the germline ends. The length of the CDR3 is 15 residues. The germline CDR1 and CDR2 sequences are MGHRA and YSYEKL. The CDR3 region has the DNA TGCGCCAGCAGCCGAGCCGGACAGCTGAGGAGTGAAGCTTTCTTT. It encodes CASSRAGQLRSEAFF.

Worth noting for this clone: Other DNA sequences of this sample code for an identical CDR3. The J gene is TRBJ2-7, the V gene TRBV19; 8 bases line up with TRBD1. The CDR3 extends over 13 amino acids. With V trimmed by 6 bases and J by 3 bases, 4 bases remained unmatched. Germline V gene lookup returns CDR1 LNHDA and CDR2 SQIVND (reference sequence). Here the CDR3 reads CASRGTGLYEQYF. DNA for the CDR3: TGTGCCAGTAGGGGGACAGGTCTCTACGAGCAGTACTTC.

The chain uses TRBV28 and TRBJ1-3; 7 positions agree with TRBD1. With V trimmed by 5 bases and J by 4 bases, 2 bases remained unmatched. Germline loops: CDR1 MDHEN, CDR2 SYDVKM. The CDR3 runs to 13 residues. For the CDR3, the DNA is TGTGCCAGCAGTCTAGGGGGCGGAAACACCATATATTTT. This sequence encodes CASSLGGGNTIYF.

This chain links TRBV19 with TRBJ2-7; D is possibly TRBD1 (6 bases). V was shortened by 8 bases and J by 2 bases, with 13 bases between the two germline ends. Germline loops: CDR1 LNHDA, CDR2 SQIVND (reference sequence). The CDR3 has 13 amino acids. The CDR3, as DNA: TGTGCCAGTGCCTCACAGGGAACCTACGAGCAGTACTTC. Protein: CASASQGTYEQYF.

This clone was picked up a small number of times. The genes are TRBV25-1 and TRBJ2-2; 8 nucleotides match TRBD1. The CDR3 spans 13 residues. V gave up 6 bases and J gave up 8 bases; unmatched junction bases: 5. From germline, CDR1 is MGHDK and CDR2 SYGVNS. The CDR3: CASSTQGAGELFF. The CDR3 coding sequence is TGTGCCAGCAGCACCCAGGGGGCGGGGGAGCTGTTTTTT.

V is TRBV7-3 and J is TRBJ2-1; 12 bases fit TRBD2. This CDR3 is built from 15 residues. J lost 4 bases, V lost 6 bases, and 4 bases had no gene match. The V gene's germline CDR1 is SGHTA and CDR2 FQGTGA. The CDR3 nucleotides are TGTGCCAGCAGTCTAGCGGGAGGGACATACAATGAGCAGTTCTTC. It is translated as CASSLAGGTYNEQFF.

The chain recombines TRBV7-8 with TRBJ2-5; D perhaps matches TRBD1 (6 bases). Trimming pared 5 bases from V and 1 base from J, leaving 20 bases between. The CDR3 has 17 amino acids. Per the germline V gene, CDR1 is SGHVS and CDR2 is FQNEAQ. The CDR3 nucleotides are TGTGCCAGCAGCCGATACAGGGTCCCTACTCTCCAAGAGACCCAGTACTTC. Translation gives CASSRYRVPTLQETQYF. Complete variable domain (other parts from reference TRBV7-8 and TRBJ2-5): GAGVSQSPRYKVAKRGQDVALRCDPISGHVSLFWYQQALGQGPEFLTYFQNEAQLDKSGLPSDRFFAERPEGSVSTLKIQRTQQEDSAVYLCASSRYRVPTLQETQYFGPGTRLLVL.

CDR3 DNA sequence: TGTGCCAGCAGCGGCTCCCTACCCTACGAGCAGTACTTC. Translation gives CASSGSLPYEQYF. The chain carries TRBV9 and TRBJ2-7; D ambiguous. Germline V gene sequence: CDR1 SGDLS, CDR2 YYNGEE. The ends were cut back, 3 bases at V and 2 bases at J, with 9 bases in the middle. CDR3 size: 13 residues.

The chain joins TRBV7-2 to TRBJ2-7; D is unclear. The CDR3 has 15 amino acids. V was shortened by 1 base and J by 0 bases, with 10 bases between the two germline ends. Germline CDR1 is SGHTA and CDR2 is FQGNSA. DNA for the CDR3: TGTGCCAGCAGCTTAGTCGTTAGGAGCTCCTACGAGCAGTACTTC. Its translation is CASSLVVRSSYEQYF.

This chain joins TRBV11-3 and TRBJ2-7, with a tentative D call TRBD1 (6 bases). CDR3 length: 14 residues. Per germline, CDR1 SGHNT and CDR2 YENEEA. V was cut by 4 bases and J by 2 bases, with 12 bases left in between. CDR3 protein: CASSSSGHPYEQYF. CDR3 nucleotide sequence: TGTGCCAGCAGCTCTTCGGGACACCCCTACGAGCAGTACTTC.

The chain joins TRBV13 to TRBJ2-3, with 7 bases aligning to TRBD1. V lost 0 bases, J lost 3 bases, and 3 bases stayed unmatched. Germline V gene data show CDR1 as PRHDT and CDR2 as FYEKMQ (reference sequence). The CDR3 length is 15 residues. The CDR3 protein is CASSLGGTETDTQYF. The CDR3 region has the DNA TGTGCCAGCAGCTTAGGGGGGACAGAAACAGATACGCAGTATTTT.

The chain employs TRBV27 and TRBJ2-5; D is undetermined. V lost 5 bases and J 5 bases, leaving 12 bases between the germline ends. Per the germline V gene, CDR1 is MNHEY and CDR2 is SMNVEV (reference sequence). The CDR3 is 13 amino acids. CDR3 sequence: CASSLGSTETQYF. CDR3 nucleotide sequence: TGTGCCAGCAGTCTAGGATCCACGGAGACCCAGTACTTC.

In this sample, this clone turned up a few times. This chain joins TRBV27 and TRBJ2-7; D is perhaps TRBD1 (5 bases). Per germline, CDR1 MNHEY and CDR2 SMNVEV (reference sequence). This CDR3 region has 13 residues. Trimming removed 5 bases at V and 10 bases at J, with 18 bases between. CDR3 amino acids: CASSPTDGLIQYF. As DNA, the CDR3 is TGTGCCAGCAGTCCGACAGACGGGTTAATTCAGTACTTC.

This clone was found once. The rearrangement uses TRBV5-1 and TRBJ2-4; D uncertain. Germline-derived CDR1 and CDR2 are SGHRS and YFSETQ. CDR3 length: 22 amino acids. Trimming removed 0 bases at V and 0 bases at J, with 28 bases between. For the CDR3, the DNA is TGCGCCAGCAGCTTGGGATTCTTCGGGTCCCAGTTACAACCGTTAGCCAAAAACATTCAGTACTTC. Protein sequence: CASSLGFFGSQLQPLAKNIQYF.

This clone appeared a few times. The chain joins TRBV25-1 to TRBJ2-3, with 7 bases identical to TRBD2. J was trimmed by 4 bases and V by 4 bases; bases with no gene match: 5. Germline V CDR1 and CDR2: MGHDK, SYGVNS. This CDR3 comprises 14 residues. The CDR3 loop reads CASSVSGKPDTQYF. For the CDR3, the DNA is TGTGCCAGCAGTGTCAGCGGGAAACCAGATACGCAGTATTTT.

The V and J genes are TRBV29-1 and TRBJ2-2, with 12 bases lining up with TRBD2. This CDR3 is 14 amino acids long. V shed 6 bases and J 4 bases; nucleotides not matched to a gene: 3. CDR1 and CDR2 (germline): SQVTM, ANQGSEA. CDR3 amino acids: CSVGTSGFTGELFF. The CDR3 nucleotides are TGCAGCGTCGGGACTAGCGGGTTCACCGGGGAGCTGTTTTTT.

This rearrangement joins TRBV18 to TRBJ2-7; weak D call: TRBD2 (5 bases). Deletions cut 0 bases from V and 3 bases from J, with 9 bases between. The CDR3 is 14 residues long. Germline lookup yields CDR1 KGHSH and CDR2 LQKENI. The CDR3 coding sequence is TGTGCCAGCTCACCACCGGACTCAAACTACGAGCAGTACTTC. It specifies CASSPPDSNYEQYF.

CDR3 amino acids: CASSLMGQVELETQYF. The CDR3 nucleotides are TGTGCCAGCAGCTTAATGGGACAGGTGGAGCTTGAAACGCAGTATTTT. This sequence joins TRBV7-6 and TRBJ2-3; 8 bases line up with TRBD1. V lost 2 bases and J lost 9; bases outside the gene matches: 13. Germline V gene data show CDR1 as SGHVS and CDR2 as FNYEAQ. CDR3 size: 16 residues.